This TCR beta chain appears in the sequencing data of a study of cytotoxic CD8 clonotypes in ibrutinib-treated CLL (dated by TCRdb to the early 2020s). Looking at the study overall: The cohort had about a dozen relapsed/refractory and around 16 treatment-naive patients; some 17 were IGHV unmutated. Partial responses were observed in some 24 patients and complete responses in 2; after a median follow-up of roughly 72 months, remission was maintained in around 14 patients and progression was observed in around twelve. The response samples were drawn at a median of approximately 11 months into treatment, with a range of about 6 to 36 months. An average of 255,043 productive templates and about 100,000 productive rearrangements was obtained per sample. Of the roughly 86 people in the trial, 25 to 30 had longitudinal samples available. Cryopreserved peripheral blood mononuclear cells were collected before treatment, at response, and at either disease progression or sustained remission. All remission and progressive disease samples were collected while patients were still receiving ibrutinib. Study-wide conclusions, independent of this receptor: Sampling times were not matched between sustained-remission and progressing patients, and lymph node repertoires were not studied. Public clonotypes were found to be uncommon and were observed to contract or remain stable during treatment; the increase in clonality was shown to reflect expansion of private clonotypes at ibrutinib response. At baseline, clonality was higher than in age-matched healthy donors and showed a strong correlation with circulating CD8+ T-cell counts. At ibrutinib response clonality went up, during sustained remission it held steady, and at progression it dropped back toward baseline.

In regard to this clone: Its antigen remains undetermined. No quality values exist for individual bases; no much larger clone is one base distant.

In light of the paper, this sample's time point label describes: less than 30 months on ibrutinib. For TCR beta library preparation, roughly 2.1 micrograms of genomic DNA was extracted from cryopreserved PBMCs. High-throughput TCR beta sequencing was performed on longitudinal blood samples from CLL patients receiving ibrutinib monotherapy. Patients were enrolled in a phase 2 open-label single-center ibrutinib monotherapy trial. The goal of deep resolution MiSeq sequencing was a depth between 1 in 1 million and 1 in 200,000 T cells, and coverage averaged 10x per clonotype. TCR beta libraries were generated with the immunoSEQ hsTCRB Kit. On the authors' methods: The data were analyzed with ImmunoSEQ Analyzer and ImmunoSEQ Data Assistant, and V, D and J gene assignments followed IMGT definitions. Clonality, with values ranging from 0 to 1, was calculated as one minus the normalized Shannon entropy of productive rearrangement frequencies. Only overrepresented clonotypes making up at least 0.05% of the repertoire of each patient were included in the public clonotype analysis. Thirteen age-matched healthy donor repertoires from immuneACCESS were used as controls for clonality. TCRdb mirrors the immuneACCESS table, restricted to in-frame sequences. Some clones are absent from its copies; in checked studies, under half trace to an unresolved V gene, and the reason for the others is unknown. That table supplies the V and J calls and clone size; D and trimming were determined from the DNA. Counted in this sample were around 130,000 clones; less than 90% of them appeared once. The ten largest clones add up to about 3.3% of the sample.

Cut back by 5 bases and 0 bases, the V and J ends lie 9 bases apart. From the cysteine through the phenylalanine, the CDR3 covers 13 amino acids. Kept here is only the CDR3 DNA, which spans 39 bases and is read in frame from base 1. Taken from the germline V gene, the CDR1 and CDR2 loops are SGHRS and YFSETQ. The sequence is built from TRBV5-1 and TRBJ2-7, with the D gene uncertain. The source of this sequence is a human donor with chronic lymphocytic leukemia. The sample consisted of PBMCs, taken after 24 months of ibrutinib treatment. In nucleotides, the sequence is TGCGCCAGCAGGCTAGATAGCTCCTACGAGCAGTACTTC. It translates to CASRLDSSYEQYF. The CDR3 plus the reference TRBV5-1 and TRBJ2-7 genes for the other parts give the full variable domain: KAGVTQTPRYLIKTRGQQVTLSCSPISGHRSVSWYQQTPGQGLQFLFEYFSETQRNKGNFPGRFSGRQFSNSRSEMNVSTLELGDSALYLCASRLDSSYEQYFGPGTRLTVT.